The sequence of this TCR beta chain was determined in a study of blood T cell repertoires in COVID-19. Some clones are missing from TCRdb's copy, which holds only in-frame ones; the method was immunoSEQ multiplex PCR. The sample records over 250,000 clones, over 70% being singletons. This CDR3 contains 13 residues. Germline lookup yields CDR1 LNHDA and CDR2 SQIVND (reference sequence). V lost 1 base to trimming and J lost 6 bases, with 9 bases between them. The sequencing input was peripheral blood. The origin of this receptor is a woman in her seventies with COVID-19, enrolled during active disease. The chain links TRBV19 to TRBJ1-1, with D hard to call. CDR3 nucleotides: TGTGCCAGTAGTATAGCAGAAGGAGCTGAAGCTTTCTTT. Translation gives CASSIAEGAEAFF. Full variable domain (remainder filled in from reference TRBV19 and TRBJ1-1): DGGITQSPKYLFRKEGQNVTLSCEQNLNHDAMYWYRQDPGQGLRLIYYSQIVNDFQKGDIAEGYSVSREKKESFPLTVTSAQKNPTAFYLCASSIAEGAEAFFGQGTRLTVV.